The 19 T cell receptor beta chains presented below share a single source sample, sequenced in a study of T cell responses to AZD1222 COVID-19 vaccine. Some clones are missing from TCRdb's copy, which holds only in-frame ones; the method was immunoSEQ multiplex PCR. Among about 150,000 clones, roughly 90% were seen once, and the ten largest hold roughly 3.1%. The sequences come from peripheral blood, collected 28 days after the second AZD1222 dose. Receptor source: an adult who received the AZD1222 COVID-19 vaccine.

The chain links TRBV5-1 to TRBJ2-5, with TRBD2 matching over 11 bases. Unmatched junction bases numbered 5, after V lost 4 bases and J lost 3 bases. Germline V gene data show CDR1 as SGHRS and CDR2 as YFSETQ. This CDR3 region has 15 residues. The CDR3 protein is CASSLILAGEETQYF. The DNA of the CDR3 is TGCGCCAGCAGCCTCATACTAGCGGGAGAAGAGACCCAGTACTTC.

The chain combines TRBV3-1 (or the pseudogene TRBV3-2) with TRBJ2-1; 8 bases match TRBD2. Germline V gene data show CDR1 as LGHDT and CDR2 as YNNKEL (reference sequence). CDR3 length: 15 residues. V trimming: 4 bases; J trimming: 5 bases; junction bases outside the gene matches: 7. DNA of the CDR3: TGTGCCAGCAGCCCCGGACAGCGGGGGAACAATGAGCAGTTCTTC. As protein: CASSPGQRGNNEQFF.

The V call is TRBV6-6, the J call TRBJ1-2; 7 bases align to TRBD1. Trimming took 4 bases from V and 8 from J; bases not matched to a gene: 7. Germline V gene sequence: CDR1 MNHNY, CDR2 SVGAGI (reference sequence). The CDR3 is 13 amino acids. CDR3 residues: CASSSQGSGGYTF. CDR3 DNA sequence: TGTGCCAGCAGTTCACAGGGGAGCGGAGGCTACACCTTC.

About this clone: A junction boundary mismatches the germline segment, possibly from a read error. The chain recombines TRBV7-9 with TRBJ2-1, with TRBD2 as a possible D gene (6 bases). This CDR3 has 13 amino acids. Germline V CDR1 and CDR2: SEHNR, FQNEAQ (reference sequence). The CDR3 DNA reads TGTGCCAGCAACTTAGGAGGGAGGAATGAGCAGTTCTTC. Translation: CASNLGGRNEQFF.

This chain joins TRBV14 and TRBJ2-7; TRBD1 is a possible D gene (5 bases). Trimming shortened V by 4 bases and J by 4 bases, and 8 bases separated the two germline ends. The length of the CDR3 is 12 residues. Germline CDR1 SGHDN, CDR2 FVKESK. CDR3 protein: CASSPQGYEQYF. CDR3 nucleotides: TGTGCCAGCAGCCCTCAGGGTTACGAGCAGTACTTC.

The chain uses TRBV7-2 and TRBJ1-1; D ambiguous. This CDR3 has 11 residues. The V gene's germline CDR1 is SGHTA and CDR2 FQGNSA. The CDR3 nucleotides are TGTGCAGCCGGCGAGGGCACTGAAGCTTTCTTT. Amino acids: CAAGEGTEAFF.

This rearrangement joins TRBV10-3 to TRBJ1-2; no reliable D call. Germline V lookup: CDR1 ENHRY, CDR2 SYGVKD. V lost 0 bases to trimming and J lost 8 bases, with 13 bases between them. The CDR3 extends over 14 amino acids. The CDR3 DNA reads TGTGCCATCAGTGAGTCGGCAGGCTGGCCGGGCTACACCTTC. Protein: CAISESAGWPGYTF.

The V and J genes are TRBV10-2 and TRBJ2-3, with 9 nucleotides matching TRBD2. The CDR3 extends over 15 amino acids. CDR1 and CDR2 from the germline V gene are WSHSY and SAAADI. With V trimmed by 3 bases and J by 6 bases, 7 bases remained unmatched. CDR3 protein: CASSDPGLAADTQYF. CDR3 bases: TGCGCCAGCAGTGACCCGGGACTAGCTGCGGATACGCAGTATTTT.

This clone is a singleton in its sample. The chain links TRBV15 to TRBJ2-2; D remains ambiguous. This CDR3 is 16 amino acids long. Germline loops: CDR1 LNHNV, CDR2 YYDKDF (reference sequence). Trimming shortened V by 0 bases and J by 4 bases, and 12 bases separated the two germline ends. For the CDR3, the DNA is TGTGCCACCAGCAGAGATCAGATTAGCTCCACCGGGGAGCTGTTTTTT. Its protein product is CATSRDQISSTGELFF.

This chain connects TRBV5-4 to TRBJ1-3; perhaps TRBD1 as D (5 bases). Germline CDR1 reads SGHNT; CDR2 reads YYREEE (reference sequence). V was shortened by 4 bases and J by 0 bases, with 11 bases between the two germline ends. The CDR3 consists of 15 residues. The CDR3 DNA reads TGTGCCAGCAGCAACGACAGTTACTCTGGAAACACCATATATTTT. This sequence encodes CASSNDSYSGNTIYF.

V usage is TRBV7-9 and J usage is TRBJ1-4; the D is unclear. The CDR3 has 14 residues. The V end was cut by 3 bases, the J end by 4 bases, with 9 bases between. The V gene's germline CDR1 is SEHNR and CDR2 FQNEAQ (reference sequence). The CDR3 bases are TGTGCCAGCAGCTTCACAGCCAATAATGAAAAACTGTTTTTT. Translating gives CASSFTANNEKLFF.

This rearrangement joins TRBV5-1 to TRBJ2-2; D remains unclear. Germline loops: CDR1 SGHRS, CDR2 YFSETQ. This CDR3 is 14 amino acids long. V gave up 3 bases and J gave up 3 bases, with 9 bases separating them. CDR3 region: CASSSDAHTGELFF. DNA for the CDR3: TGCGCCAGCAGCTCGGATGCCCACACCGGGGAGCTGTTTTTT.

The CDR3 loop reads CASSQHLNYGYTF. The CDR3 bases are TGTGCCAGCAGCCAACACCTAAACTATGGCTACACCTTC. V usage is TRBV25-1 and J usage is TRBJ1-2; D not certain. From germline, CDR1 is MGHDK and CDR2 SYGVNS. V dropped 6 bases and J dropped 2 bases, with 10 bases sitting between them. The length of the CDR3 is 13 residues.

This clone was seen just once. The V call is TRBV5-4, the J call TRBJ2-7; 10 bases agree with TRBD2. With 1 base clipped from V and 2 bases from J, the junction kept 12 bases outside the gene matches. Germline V gene lookup returns CDR1 SGHNT and CDR2 YYREEE (reference sequence). The CDR3 is 18 residues long. For the CDR3, the DNA is TGTGCCAGCAGCTTGCCGTTAGCGGGAGGCCCCCCTCCCTACGAGCAGTACTTC. It specifies CASSLPLAGGPPPYEQYF.

V and J are TRBV6-5 and TRBJ1-2; unclear D gene. The CDR3 contains 11 residues. Trimming pared 2 bases from V and 7 bases from J, leaving 5 bases between. Germline V CDR1 and CDR2: MNHEY, SVGAGI. The CDR3 DNA follows: TGTGCCAGCAGTTACGAGGGTGGCTACACCTTC. This encodes CASSYEGGYTF.

The chain combines TRBV2 with TRBJ2-1; no definite D call. CDR1 is SNHLY, CDR2 FYNNEI, per germline. The V end was cut by 4 bases, the J end by 6 bases, with 13 bases between. The CDR3 runs 14 residues. The CDR3 here is CASSVFRALNEQFF. The CDR3 nucleotides read TGTGCCAGCAGTGTTTTTCGGGCACTCAATGAGCAGTTCTTC.

The CDR3 protein is CASSNFPGTRAYEQYF. The CDR3 nucleotides are TGTGCCAGCAGTAACTTCCCCGGGACACGGGCCTACGAGCAGTACTTC. The chain recombines TRBV6-5 with TRBJ2-7, with a weak D call TRBD1 (6 bases). Germline V gene sequence: CDR1 MNHEY, CDR2 SVGAGI. Trimming left V 5 bases short and J 2 bases short, with 19 bases between. The CDR3 consists of 16 residues.

The V call is TRBV10-3, the J call TRBJ2-6, with D tentatively TRBD2 (5 bases). Germline lookup yields CDR1 ENHRY and CDR2 SYGVKD. V lost 4 bases, J lost 10 bases, and 8 bases lay in between. The CDR3 spans 12 residues. The CDR3 loop is CAISAPGNVLTF. The DNA of the CDR3 is TGTGCCATCAGTGCCCCGGGGAACGTCCTGACTTTC.

This sequence joins TRBV3-1 (or the pseudogene TRBV3-2) and TRBJ2-1; 12 bases are a match to TRBD2. The CDR3 is 17 amino acids. Trimming cost V 0 bases and J 10 bases; bases outside gene matches: 10. Germline values: CDR1 LGHDT, CDR2 YNNKEL (reference sequence). The CDR3 loop reads CASSQDGASGRAKEQFF. DNA of the CDR3: TGTGCCAGCAGCCAAGATGGAGCTAGCGGGAGGGCCAAAGAGCAGTTCTTC.